This entry features one T cell receptor beta chain sequence. The target of this receptor is not known. No base quality values were provided; no much bigger clone lies one nucleotide off. The same CDR3 is also encoded by other DNA sequences in this sample. This specimen comes from a study of shared T cell receptors in the human thymus (dated by TCRdb to the early 2020s). About the full investigation: The study investigated the way shared, self-reactive T-cell receptor alpha chains are produced in the human thymus.

Library preparation was by the immunoSEQ multiplex PCR assay. What TCRdb holds here is the immuneACCESS table cut down to in-frame rearrangements. Part of the clones is not present; checked against another copy, under half of the missing clones reflect an unresolved V gene, and the others are unexplained. The sample table records some 700,000 clones; around 89% of these occur just once. The ten biggest clones cover about 0.01% of the sample. Measured from the cysteine to the phenylalanine, the CDR3 is 15 residues long. Just CDR3 DNA is preserved here, 45 bases in frame from base 1. CDR1 and CDR2 were assigned from the germline V gene as LGHNA and YSLEER. Trimming accounts for 4 bases at V and 1 base at J, while the number of junction bases matched to no gene is 2. These data also formed part of another study, on human thymus T cells. As noted in the second study: In Finland, the donors were immunologically healthy infants who were having open corrective cardiac surgery for congenital heart defects. Thymus tissue was obtained as surgical resects removed during corrective cardiac surgery. V and J gene segment usage appeared biased in both thymic and peripheral blood repertoires. The related research found that thymic TCR repertoires overlapped highly between unrelated individuals. TCR alpha and beta repertoires from roughly 8 infant thymus samples and a few related peripheral blood samples were characterized in the study. The cohort included six male and a couple of female infants, with donor ages spanning 7 to 244 days. Thymocytes were released mechanically from tissue and stored at -70 °C as pellets of 10-30 million cells. Genomic DNA was extracted from frozen cell pellets with a QIAsymphony instrument. TCRB and TCRAD loci were amplified from a standardized quantity of quality-controlled genomic DNA using the immunoSEQ multiplex PCR assay. The V(D)J region was spanned by amplicons of a length sufficient to cover the CDR3 and to identify V and J genes. Amplicon sequencing was performed on an Illumina platform through the commercial immunoSEQ service. Primer bias and sequencing errors were corrected using previously described methods, and TCRAD and TCRB definitions followed the IMGT database. The repertoires were analysed using immunoSEQ Analyzer 3.0 and VDJTools for basic statistics, V/J segment usage, diversity estimates, rarefaction and pairwise overlap. Chao1, ChaoE, Efron-Thisted, Shannon and inverse Simpson indices were used to estimate diversity, which was also estimated on datasets down-sampled to the smallest sample. Repertoire overlap used strict matching of CDR3 nucleotide sequence, V gene and J gene, with Jaccard-based multidimensional scaling clustering. On average, thymus samples yielded 810,000 or so unique TCRB clonotypes, whereas blood samples yielded roughly 81,000.

What was sequenced was thymocytes. Recombination joined TRBV4-3 with TRBJ2-7; 12 bases in the junction line up with TRBD2. The source of this sequence is a boy younger than two with a congenital heart defect. Donor details come from another sample of the same person, matched by shared clones. CDR3 region: CASSPGLAGSYEQYF. DNA sequence: TGCGCCAGCAGCCCAGGACTAGCGGGATCCTACGAGCAGTACTTC.